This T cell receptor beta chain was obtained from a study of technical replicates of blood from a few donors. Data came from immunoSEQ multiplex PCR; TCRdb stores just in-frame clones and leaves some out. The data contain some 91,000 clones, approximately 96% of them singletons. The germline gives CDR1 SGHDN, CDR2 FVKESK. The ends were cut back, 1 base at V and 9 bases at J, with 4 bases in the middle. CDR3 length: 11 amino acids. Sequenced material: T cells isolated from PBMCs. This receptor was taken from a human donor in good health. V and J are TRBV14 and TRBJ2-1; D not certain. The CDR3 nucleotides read TGTGCCAGCAGCCAAGGGCCTGAGCAGTTCTTC. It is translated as CASSQGPEQFF. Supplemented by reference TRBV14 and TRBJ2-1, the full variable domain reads EAGVTQFPSHSVIEKGQTVTLRCDPISGHDNLYWYRRVMGKEIKFLLHFVKESKQDESGMPNNRFLAERTGGTYSTLKVQPAELEDSGVYFCASSQGPEQFFGPGTRLTVL.